This TCR beta chain was documented in a study of T-cell memory formation after mild COVID-19. General study points: A balance of CD4 and CD8 characterized clones contracting day 15 to 85, whereas later expanders leaned CD4+. Clones which contracted sat mainly in CM and EM if CD4+, and in EMRA if CD8+.

TCRdb analysed the 5' RACE reads with MiXCR anew, one entry per CDR3 protein. The table shows fewer than 450,000 distinct CDR3 sequences, with over 20% occurring only once. About this clonotype itself: The antigen remains undetermined.

The CDR3 is made up of 17 amino acids. With V trimmed by 1 base and J by 11 bases, 16 bases remained unmatched. This sequence originates from an adult woman who had mild COVID-19 (a few samples of this study predate the infection). Cell type and time point are not known. The sequencing sample was made of PBMCs or a T cell subset sorted from them (not recorded which). The J gene is TRBJ1-4, the V gene TRBV12-3 or TRBV12-4; 7 nucleotides match TRBD1. The CDR3 reads CASSLEGALMGNDKLFF. As DNA, the CDR3 is TGTGCCAGCAGTTTAGAGGGGGCCTTAATGGGCAACGATAAACTGTTTTTT.